The T cell receptor beta chain under discussion was sequenced for a study of T cell responses to AZD1222 COVID-19 vaccine. Study in general: Pooled samples include second doses given at about 4 or 12 weeks. Overall study findings and caveats: Nearly half of the spike-specific TCRs reportedly recognize variant regions that carry no mutations.

Profiled with immunoSEQ multiplex PCR; TCRdb holds only in-frame clones, not every one. The sample has approximately 260,000 clones; over 85% are singletons. Remarks on this clone: Its target is not known.

Trimming took off 4 bases at V and 3 bases at J, with 16 bases between the two ends. The CDR3 runs 16 residues. Per germline, CDR1 SEHNR and CDR2 FQNEAQ (reference sequence). Sequences were derived from peripheral blood, sampled on day 0 of AZD1222 vaccination. This clonotype was sampled from an adult in good health. The chain joins TRBV7-9 to TRBJ2-1, with D possibly being TRBD1 (6 bases). The CDR3, as DNA: TGTGCCAGCAGCTCAGTATGGGGGACACTCTACAATGAGCAGTTCTTC. Amino acids: CASSSVWGTLYNEQFF.